This T cell receptor (beta chain) is drawn from a study of CD4 T cells in relation to SARS-CoV-2 and coronaviruses. In the study overall: The restricting HLA molecule for shared crossreactive spike epitopes was mapped.

Study findings and constraints: This crossreactivity analysis covered spike protein alone, no other viral proteins.

This clone was observed a handful of times. The antigen is unknown. Germline trimming cut 0 bases from V and 7 bases from J; bases unmatched to any gene: 7. The V gene's germline CDR1 is GTSNPN and CDR2 SVGIG (reference sequence). The CDR3 extends over 16 amino acids. Data came from immunoSEQ multiplex PCR; TCRdb stores just in-frame clones and leaves some out. The table has approximately 25,000 clones, less than 75% seen once. CD4+ T cells from unexposed donors were obtained before the COVID-19 pandemic (2011-2018). CD4+ T cells were isolated from the cells after nine to eleven days of culture. The chain has TRBV30 and TRBJ1-6; 9 bases match TRBD1. Sequencing used CD4+ T cells from PBMCs, cultured in vitro. The receptor was derived from a human donor in good health. CDR3 loop: CAWSVPGQGTNSPLHF. In DNA form, the CDR3 reads TGTGCCTGGAGTGTTCCAGGACAGGGGACGAATTCACCCCTCCACTTT.